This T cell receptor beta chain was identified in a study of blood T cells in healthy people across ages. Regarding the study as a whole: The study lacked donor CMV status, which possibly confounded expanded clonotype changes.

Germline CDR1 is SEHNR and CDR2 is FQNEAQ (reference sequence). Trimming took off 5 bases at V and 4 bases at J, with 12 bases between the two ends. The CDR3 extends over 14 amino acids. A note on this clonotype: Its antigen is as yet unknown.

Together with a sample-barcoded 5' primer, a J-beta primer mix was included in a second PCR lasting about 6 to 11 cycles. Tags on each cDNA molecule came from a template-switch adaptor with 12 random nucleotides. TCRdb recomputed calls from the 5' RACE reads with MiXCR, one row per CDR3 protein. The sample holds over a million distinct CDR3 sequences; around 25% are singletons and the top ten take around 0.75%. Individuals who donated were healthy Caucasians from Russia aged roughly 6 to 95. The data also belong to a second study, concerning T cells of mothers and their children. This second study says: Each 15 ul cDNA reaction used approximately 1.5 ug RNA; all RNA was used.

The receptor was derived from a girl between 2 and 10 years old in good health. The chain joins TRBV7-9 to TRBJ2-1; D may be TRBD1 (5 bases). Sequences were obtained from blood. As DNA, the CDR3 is TGTGCCAGCAGCGTATCAACAGGTTACAATGAGCAGTTCTTC. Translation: CASSVSTGYNEQFF.